These 24 T cell receptor beta chains came from one sample sequenced in a study of Ad26.COV2.S vaccination and SARS-CoV-2 variants. Some clones are missing from TCRdb's copy, which holds only in-frame ones; the method was immunoSEQ multiplex PCR. The table lists 350,000 to 400,000 clones, 88% of them singletons. Treatment denoted: about 20 received Ad26.COV2.S at low or high dose, single or two shots; roughly five received placebo; per-sample allocation not given. It was on day 63 after the first vaccine or placebo injection that samples were taken. The sequenced sample was peripheral blood, obtained in a trial of Ad26.COV2.S vaccine versus placebo. The receptors shown here come from a person aged 18-60 years who received the Ad26.COV2.S COVID-19 vaccine or a placebo.

The table lists this clone with a count of one. The V and J genes are TRBV5-5 and TRBJ2-3; D perhaps matches TRBD2 (6 bases). CDR3 size: 15 residues. The V end lost 2 bases, the J end lost 1 base, and 11 bases lay between the germline ends. Per germline, CDR1 SGHKS and CDR2 YYEKEE (reference sequence). This CDR3 reads CASSFFTGGTDTQYF. Here the CDR3 DNA reads TGTGCCAGCAGCTTTTTTACGGGAGGCACAGATACGCAGTATTTT.

The chain is built from TRBV7-9 and TRBJ2-7; tentatively, D is TRBD1 (5 bases). The CDR3 is 15 amino acids. V lost 5 bases and J lost 0, with 14 bases in between. Germline V gene sequence: CDR1 SEHNR, CDR2 FQNEAQ (reference sequence). CDR3 residues: CASSIDSPNSYEQYF. The CDR3 DNA reads as TGTGCCAGCAGCATAGACAGCCCCAACTCCTACGAGCAGTACTTC.

The J gene is TRBJ2-5, the V gene TRBV6-5; D is unclear. Germline V gene data show CDR1 as MNHEY and CDR2 as SVGAGI. The CDR3 has 11 residues. V was shortened by 5 bases and J by 3 bases, with 4 bases between the two germline ends. CDR3 region: CASSTEETQYF. CDR3 DNA sequence: TGTGCCAGCAGTACCGAAGAGACCCAGTACTTC.

This chain joins TRBV21-1 and TRBJ1-4. TRBV21-1 is a recognized pseudogene. The CDR3 totals 11 residues. The CDR3: CASMTNEKLFF. The CDR3 DNA sequence: TGTGCCAGCATGACTAATGAAAAACTGTTTTTT.

V is TRBV4-1 and J is TRBJ1-1, with D perhaps matching TRBD1 (5 bases). Per the germline V gene, CDR1 is MGHRA and CDR2 is YSYEKL. Trimming removed 0 bases at V and 1 base at J, with 15 bases between. The CDR3 has 17 residues. The CDR3 protein is CASSQDYNRRGNTEAFF. The CDR3 bases are TGCGCCAGCAGCCAAGATTATAACAGGAGAGGGAACACTGAAGCTTTCTTT.

CDR3 bases: TGTGCCAGCAGCGCACTCCCGGGACTAGTCGGCAATGAGCAGTTCTTC. Residues: CASSALPGLVGNEQFF. The rearrangement links TRBV11-2 to TRBJ2-1, with 8 bases matching TRBD2. CDR1 SGHAT and CDR2 FQNNGV come from the germline V gene. With V trimmed by 5 bases and J by 6 bases, 12 bases remained unmatched. The CDR3 totals 16 residues.

The chain employs TRBV4-1 and TRBJ1-1; D is uncertain. The CDR3 covers 14 residues. Germline V gene lookup returns CDR1 MGHRA and CDR2 YSYEKL. V lost 4 bases and J 4 bases, leaving 13 bases between the germline ends. This CDR3 is CASSRVVAGTEAFF. As DNA, the CDR3 is TGCGCCAGCAGCCGCGTCGTTGCGGGCACTGAAGCTTTCTTT.

The genes are TRBV6-1 and TRBJ1-5; D remains ambiguous. Trimming shortened V by 1 base and J by 3 bases, and 13 bases separated the two germline ends. The CDR3 loop spans 16 amino acids. CDR1 is MNHNS and CDR2 is SASEGT in the germline V gene. As DNA, the CDR3 is TGTGCCAGCAGTGAAGTTGGGTGGCCAGCCAATCAGCCCCAGCATTTT. It encodes CASSEVGWPANQPQHF.

The J gene is TRBJ1-1, the V gene TRBV18; TRBD1 matches 8 bases. The V gene end was trimmed by 4 bases and the J gene end by 4 bases; junction bases not matched to a gene: 14. The CDR3 is made up of 17 amino acids. CDR1 and CDR2 from the germline V gene are KGHSH and LQKENI. The CDR3 nucleotides are TGTGCCAGCTCACTATCGGGCAGGGGGCGCGGTACCACTGAAGCTTTCTTT. This translates into CASSLSGRGRGTTEAFF.

The chain links TRBV7-9 to TRBJ1-4; no definite D call. The germline V and J ends were trimmed by 1 base and 2 bases, with 5 bases remaining between them. Looked up from germline, CDR1 is SEHNR and CDR2 is FQNEAQ (reference sequence). The CDR3 contains 14 residues. CDR3 sequence (DNA): TGTGCCAGCAGCTTAGAGGCGACTAATGAAAAACTGTTTTTT. This gives the protein CASSLEATNEKLFF.

The V call is TRBV7-8, the J call TRBJ1-1, with 11 bases matching TRBD1. This CDR3 has 18 amino acids. The trim removed 3 bases at V and 4 bases at J, leaving 13 bases unmatched. Germline V gives CDR1 SGHVS, CDR2 FQNEAQ. The DNA for the CDR3 is TGTGCCAGCAGCTTTTATTACTTGGACAGGGGGCAGGGCACTGAAGCTTTCTTT. Residues: CASSFYYLDRGQGTEAFF. The full variable domain, its missing parts supplied by reference TRBV7-8 and TRBJ1-1, is GAGVSQSPRYKVAKRGQDVALRCDPISGHVSLFWYQQALGQGPEFLTYFQNEAQLDKSGLPSDRFFAERPEGSVSTLKIQRTQQEDSAVYLCASSFYYLDRGQGTEAFFGQGTRLTVV.

V usage is TRBV2 and J usage is TRBJ1-2, with a weak D call TRBD1 (5 bases). The V gene lost 7 bases and the J gene lost 0 bases, with 9 bases spanning the gap. From germline, CDR1 is SNHLY and CDR2 FYNNEI. The CDR3 is made up of 13 amino acids. The CDR3 reads CASNPRANYGYTF. As DNA, the CDR3 is TGTGCCAGCAACCCCAGGGCTAACTATGGCTACACCTTC. Full variable domain (rest looked up from reference TRBV2 and TRBJ1-2): EPEVTQTPSHQVTQMGQEVILRCVPISNHLYFYWYRQILGQKVEFLVSFYNNEISEKSEIFDDQFSVERPDGSNFTLKIRSTKLEDSAMYFCASNPRANYGYTFGSGTRLTVV.

This clone was counted once. The rearrangement uses TRBV7-8 and TRBJ1-5, with a tentative D call TRBD1 (5 bases). V was clipped by 3 bases and J by 1 base, with 13 bases between them. Germline CDR1 reads SGHVS; CDR2 reads FQNEAQ. This CDR3 contains 16 residues. CDR3 loop: CASSLVTDKSNQPQHF. CDR3 bases: TGTGCCAGCAGCTTGGTGACAGATAAGAGCAATCAGCCCCAGCATTTT.

In its sample, this clone was seen a few times. The same CDR3 arises from other DNA sequences in this sample as well. The rearrangement uses TRBV4-1 and TRBJ2-7; D is unclear. CDR1 is MGHRA and CDR2 is YSYEKL in the germline V gene. With 0 bases removed from V and 4 bases from J, the gap between germline ends came to 10 bases. The CDR3 spans 14 residues. Written as DNA, the CDR3 is TGCGCCAGCAGCCAAGATCTGGTAGGGTACGAGCAGTACTTC. Translation gives CASSQDLVGYEQYF.

This sequence joins TRBV4-1 and TRBJ1-1, with TRBD1 as a possible D gene (6 bases). CDR3 length: 13 residues. Per germline, CDR1 MGHRA and CDR2 YSYEKL. The ends were cut back, 2 bases at V and 3 bases at J, with 7 bases in the middle. Here the CDR3 DNA reads TGCGCCAGCAGCCAACACAGGGACACTGAAGCTTTCTTT. Protein sequence: CASSQHRDTEAFF.

The J gene is TRBJ1-6, the V gene TRBV7-9; D is unclear. The V gene lost 0 bases and the J gene lost 6 bases, with 9 bases spanning the gap. CDR3 length: 15 amino acids. Per germline, CDR1 SEHNR and CDR2 FQNEAQ (reference sequence). The CDR3 coding sequence is TGTGCCAGCAGCTTAGCGCGGGATCGTAATTCACCCCTCCACTTT. Its translation is CASSLARDRNSPLHF.

This chain joins TRBV7-2 and TRBJ2-1, with D tentatively TRBD2 (6 bases). From germline, CDR1 is SGHTA and CDR2 FQGNSA. This CDR3 is built from 12 residues. Trimming stripped 6 bases from V and 6 bases from J, with 9 bases between. The DNA of the CDR3 is TGTGCCAGCAGGACTAGTATCAATGAGCAGTTCTTC. It codes for CASRTSINEQFF.

The V gene is TRBV25-1, the J gene TRBJ1-2, with D possibly matching TRBD1 (6 bases). Germline assignment: CDR1 MGHDK and CDR2 SYGVNS. V lost 4 bases, J lost 8 bases, and 14 bases lay in between. This CDR3 is built from 13 residues. The CDR3 DNA is TGTGCCAGCAGTGCCGGGGGCATTGGGGGCTACACCTTC. It yields the protein CASSAGGIGGYTF.

This clone appeared a few times. The identical CDR3 is also encoded by other nucleotide sequences in the sample. The genes are TRBV27 and TRBJ1-1, with D possibly being TRBD1 (5 bases). The germline gives CDR1 MNHEY, CDR2 SMNVEV (reference sequence). The CDR3 sequence is 13 residues long. The V end lost 3 bases, the J end lost 4 bases, and 9 bases lay between the germline ends. In DNA form, the CDR3 reads TGTGCCAGCAGTTTCCGGGGGGGCACTGAAGCTTTCTTT. Translating it yields CASSFRGGTEAFF.

V is TRBV19 and J is TRBJ1-1; 8 bases align to TRBD1. V lost 1 base and J lost 1; bases outside the gene matches: 2. The CDR3 consists of 15 residues. The germline V gene encodes CDR1 LNHDA and CDR2 SQIVND (reference sequence). This chain's CDR3 is CASSIAGTGNTEAFF. The CDR3 nucleotides are TGTGCCAGTAGTATAGCTGGGACAGGGAACACTGAAGCTTTCTTT. Supplemented by reference TRBV19 and TRBJ1-1, the full variable domain reads DGGITQSPKYLFRKEGQNVTLSCEQNLNHDAMYWYRQDPGQGLRLIYYSQIVNDFQKGDIAEGYSVSREKKESFPLTVTSAQKNPTAFYLCASSIAGTGNTEAFFGQGTRLTVV.

V usage is TRBV6-5 and J usage is TRBJ2-5, with D possibly called TRBD1 or TRBD2 (5 bases each). Per germline, CDR1 MNHEY and CDR2 SVGAGI. The CDR3 spans 16 residues. Trimming stripped 4 bases from V and 0 bases from J, with 15 bases between. The CDR3 DNA sequence: TGTGCCAGCAGTTTTGATTCCGGGACGGACCAAGAGACCCAGTACTTC. Protein product: CASSFDSGTDQETQYF.

The chain recombines TRBV15 with TRBJ1-1; D unresolved. The germline V gene has CDR1 LNHNV and CDR2 YYDKDF (reference sequence). There are 16 residues in the CDR3. The V end lost 1 base, the J end lost 0 bases, and 12 bases lay between the germline ends. The CDR3 loop is CATSRVPTSMNTEAFF. DNA for the CDR3: TGTGCCACCAGCAGAGTCCCGACATCTATGAACACTGAAGCTTTCTTT.

This chain links TRBV4-1 with TRBJ1-2, with TRBD1 identical over 9 bases. Trimming cost V 3 bases and J 3 bases; bases outside gene matches: 8. The CDR3 is 16 amino acids. Germline CDR1 reads MGHRA; CDR2 reads YSYEKL. This chain's CDR3 is CASSQYNRGRDYGYTF. The CDR3 DNA reads TGCGCCAGCAGCCAGTACAACAGGGGGCGAGACTATGGCTACACCTTC.

The genes are TRBV12-3 or TRBV12-4 and TRBJ1-6, with D hard to call. This CDR3 has 13 residues. Between the trimmed V and J ends, which lost 1 base and 10 bases, there was a span of 8 bases. The CDR3 protein is CASSLGSGSPLHF. The CDR3 nucleotides are TGTGCCAGCAGTTTAGGGTCAGGCTCACCCCTCCACTTT.